The 19 T cell receptor beta chains below all came from one sample that was sequenced in a study of T cell repertoires in cytomegalovirus infection. These receptors' antigens are unknown. Via MiXCR, TCRdb re-called the reads, giving one row per CDR3 protein. The sample carries 570,000 or so distinct CDR3 sequences, 40% recorded once. The material was cultured PBMCs, obtained from culture after CMV antigen stimulation. These TCRs come from a human donor in good health (CMV status not recorded). Some clones in this sample may be carry-over from other donors' samples.

This clonotype was recorded at least ten times. The chain combines TRBV7-2 with TRBJ2-7; the D is unclear. Trimming pared 6 bases from V and 5 bases from J, leaving 17 bases between. The length of the CDR3 is 14 residues. The germline gives CDR1 SGHTA, CDR2 FQGNSA. The chain's CDR3 is CASSQRGPLDEQYF. CDR3 coding DNA: TGTGCCAGCAGTCAGCGAGGTCCCCTCGACGAGCAGTACTTC.

The chain is built from TRBV25-1 and TRBJ2-1; 16 nucleotides match TRBD2. The V segment lost 6 bases and the J segment 9 bases; nucleotides outside the gene matches: 11. Germline CDR1 and CDR2: MGHDK and SYGVNS. CDR3 length: 17 amino acids. CDR3 amino acids: CASSPHGTSGGGGEQFF. The CDR3 DNA reads TGTGCCAGCAGCCCACACGGGACTAGCGGGGGGGGCGGTGAGCAGTTCTTC.

This clonotype was recorded only once. J is TRBJ1-4 and V is TRBV18; no clear D gene. Germline V gene lookup returns CDR1 KGHSH and CDR2 LQKENI. The V gene lost 3 bases and the J gene lost 0 bases, with 11 bases spanning the gap. This CDR3 is 16 amino acids long. CDR3 in amino acids: CASSPRTVSTNEKLFF. The CDR3 DNA reads as TGTGCCAGCTCACCCCGGACGGTTTCAACTAATGAAAAACTGTTTTTT.

The rearrangement uses TRBV5-1 and TRBJ1-1; no reliable D call. The germline V and J ends were trimmed by 5 bases and 4 bases, with 12 bases remaining between them. Per germline, CDR1 SGHRS and CDR2 YFSETQ. This CDR3 has 13 residues. This CDR3 is CASREVERTEAFF. In nucleotides, the CDR3 is TGCGCCAGCAGGGAGGTAGAACGCACTGAAGCTTTCTTT.

The chain has TRBV11-2 and TRBJ2-1; no clear D gene. CDR3 length: 15 residues. Germline CDR1 SGHAT, CDR2 FQNNGV. V lost 7 bases to trimming and J lost 7 bases, with 20 bases between them. CDR3 DNA: TGTGCCAGCACCCTGGTGGAAGTAGGTATAAATGAGCAGTTCTTC. The encoded protein is CASTLVEVGINEQFF.

This clonotype was counted many times. CDR3 region: CASSPQMGRNTEAFF. The CDR3 coding sequence is TGTGCCAGCAGCCCACAGATGGGCCGGAACACTGAAGCTTTCTTT. The chain combines TRBV7-2 with TRBJ1-1; D is unclear. The CDR3 loop spans 15 amino acids. V lost 5 bases and J lost 1, with 14 bases in between. Per the germline V gene, CDR1 is SGHTA and CDR2 is FQGNSA.

This clonotype was seen only a few times. J is TRBJ2-5 and V is TRBV7-9; 11 nucleotides align to TRBD2. The CDR3 has 15 residues. CDR1 is SEHNR and CDR2 is FQNEAQ in the germline V gene (reference sequence). The trim removed 4 bases at V and 0 bases at J, leaving 1 base unmatched. DNA of the CDR3: TGTGCCAGCAGCTCACTAGCGGGAGACCAAGAGACCCAGTACTTC. It yields the protein CASSSLAGDQETQYF.

This chain uses TRBV15 with TRBJ1-4, with TRBD1 as a possible D gene (6 bases). The CDR3 extends over 14 amino acids. Trimming stripped 4 bases from V and 5 bases from J, with 11 bases between. Looked up from germline, CDR1 is LNHNV and CDR2 is YYDKDF (reference sequence). CDR3 nucleotides: TGTGCCACCAGCAACAGGGTGGAAAATGAAAAACTGTTTTTT. It codes for CATSNRVENEKLFF.

This chain links TRBV27 with TRBJ1-1; D not certain. V shed 2 bases and J shed 4 bases, with 14 bases lying between them. Germline CDR1 is MNHEY and CDR2 is SMNVEV (reference sequence). The CDR3 covers 15 residues. The CDR3 DNA sequence: TGTGCCAGCAGTTTAAGTGCGGGTTTGGCCACTGAAGCTTTCTTT. The encoded protein is CASSLSAGLATEAFF.

This clonotype was recorded a few times. The CDR3 region is CASSYTLGNTGELFF. DNA for the CDR3: TGTGCCAGCAGTTACACCCTGGGGAACACCGGGGAGCTGTTTTTT. The rearrangement joins TRBV6-5 to TRBJ2-2, with D uncertain. Trimming stripped 2 bases from V and 1 base from J, with 8 bases between. Germline CDR1 MNHEY, CDR2 SVGAGI. This CDR3 contains 15 residues.

The J gene is TRBJ2-1, the V gene TRBV18; TRBD1 might be the D (5 bases). Germline V CDR1 and CDR2: KGHSH, LQKENI. The CDR3 has 15 amino acids. V was trimmed by 3 bases and J by 5 bases, leaving 14 bases between them. The chain's CDR3 is CASSPTAFPNNEQFF. The CDR3 DNA follows: TGTGCCAGCTCACCGACAGCGTTCCCAAACAATGAGCAGTTCTTC.

As for this clonotype: The junction departs from the called germline gene at one end, perhaps through a read error. V is TRBV11-2 and J is TRBJ2-5; 13 bases fit TRBD2. From germline, CDR1 is SGHAT and CDR2 FQNNGV. The CDR3 loop spans 14 amino acids. CDR3 amino acids: CASSSGLAGVAGSF. The CDR3 DNA reads as TGTGCCAGCAGCTCTGGACTAGCGGGGGTCGCGGGCTCCTTC.

The chain uses TRBV20-1 and TRBJ2-5; no clear D. The CDR3 is made up of 14 amino acids. V was cut by 5 bases and J by 4 bases, with 17 bases left in between. The V gene's germline CDR1 is DFQATT and CDR2 SNEGSKA (reference sequence). The CDR3 spells CSALRPGASETQYF. CDR3 in DNA: TGCAGTGCTTTGAGGCCAGGCGCCTCAGAGACCCAGTACTTC.

The V and J genes are TRBV5-1 and TRBJ2-5, with 7 bases fitting TRBD2. Trimming removed 4 bases from V and 6 bases from J; junction bases left unmatched: 9. CDR3 length: 14 residues. From germline, CDR1 is SGHRS and CDR2 YFSETQ. For the CDR3, the DNA is TGCGCCAGCAGCACCGGGACCAGCGGGAAGACCCAGTACTTC. Its translation is CASSTGTSGKTQYF.

The rearrangement joins TRBV14 to TRBJ2-2; D is unclear. The length of the CDR3 is 13 residues. CDR1 is SGHDN and CDR2 is FVKESK in the germline V gene. V was cut by 2 bases and J by 6 bases, with 7 bases left in between. This chain's CDR3 is CASSQWIPGELFF. CDR3 coding DNA: TGTGCCAGCAGCCAATGGATTCCCGGGGAGCTGTTTTTT.

The chain couples TRBV6-5 to TRBJ2-5; D remains ambiguous. The germline V gene has CDR1 MNHEY and CDR2 SVGAGI. The CDR3 extends over 16 amino acids. V was clipped by 0 bases and J by 4 bases, with 15 bases between them. The DNA for the CDR3 is TGTGCCAGCAGTTACTCGAATGAATTCTTGGGAGAGACCCAGTACTTC. Amino acid sequence: CASSYSNEFLGETQYF.

This clonotype has just a few counts. The chain has TRBV7-2 and TRBJ2-7, with D perhaps matching TRBD2 (7 bases). The germline CDR1 and CDR2 sequences are SGHTA and FQGNSA. The CDR3 consists of 16 residues. Trimming stripped 0 bases from V and 1 base from J, with 13 bases between. CDR3 DNA sequence: TGTGCCAGCAGCTTAGCGGGGGCTAGCGGTTCCTACGAGCAGTACTTC. Translation: CASSLAGASGSYEQYF.

This clonotype was counted a few times. The chain has TRBV6-5 and TRBJ2-3, with D possibly being TRBD2 (5 bases). V lost 5 bases and J 4 bases, leaving 19 bases between the germline ends. CDR3 length: 16 residues. The germline gives CDR1 MNHEY, CDR2 SVGAGI. The CDR3 sequence: CASSLIGGRMPDTQYF. CDR3 DNA sequence: TGTGCCAGCAGTCTGATTGGAGGCAGAATGCCAGATACGCAGTATTTT.

The chain couples TRBV11-2 to TRBJ2-2, with a weak D call TRBD2 (6 bases). CDR1 SGHAT and CDR2 FQNNGV come from the germline V gene. This CDR3 comprises 17 residues. Trimming removed 5 bases at V and 8 bases at J, with 24 bases between. CDR3 region: CASSASSLREITGELFF. The DNA of the CDR3 is TGTGCCAGCAGCGCTTCCTCCCTCCGGGAGATTACGGGGGAGCTGTTTTTT.